The 13 T cell receptor beta chains listed next were all sequenced from one sample in a study of T cells in Graves' hyperthyroidism and ophthalmopathy. RNA transcripts provided the source from which TCR beta CDR3 regions were amplified. Researchers ran a first-round RT-PCR on the TCR CDR3 using the HTBI primer set. TCRdb reprocessed the multiplex PCR reads with MiXCR, giving one entry per CDR3 protein. The sample consists of about 480,000 distinct CDR3 sequences, about 20% of them appearing once. Sequenced material: blood. Every receptor here comes from a woman in her 70s with Graves' ophthalmopathy.

The chain recombines TRBV27 with TRBJ2-1, with 8 positions matching TRBD2. Germline V gene lookup returns CDR1 MNHEY and CDR2 SMNVEV (reference sequence). The CDR3 runs to 15 residues. J was trimmed by 5 bases and V by 7 bases; bases with no gene match: 10. CDR3 bases: TGTGCCAGCAAAAGACAGTTTAGCGGGGACAATGAGCAGTTCTTC. Translation: CASKRQFSGDNEQFF.

This clonotype was found many times. V gene TRBV3-1 combines with J gene TRBJ2-7; 11 bases fit TRBD2. The CDR3 runs to 16 residues. Germline assignment: CDR1 LGHDT and CDR2 YNNKEL (reference sequence). V was pared by 4 bases and J by 0 bases, with 5 bases of the junction left unmatched. CDR3 sequence (DNA): TGTGCCAGCAGCCCTGTGACTAGCGGGACCTCCTACGAGCAGTACTTC. Residues: CASSPVTSGTSYEQYF.

Here the CDR3 reads CAWSRSVGARGNNEQFF. The CDR3, as DNA: TGTGCCTGGAGTCGGAGCGTCGGGGCCCGGGGGAACAATGAGCAGTTCTTC. The genes are TRBV30 and TRBJ2-1, with TRBD2 as a possible D gene (6 bases). Trimming stripped 2 bases from V and 5 bases from J, with 22 bases between. CDR1 and CDR2 (germline): GTSNPN, SVGIG (reference sequence). The CDR3 is made up of 17 amino acids.

The V gene is TRBV20-1, the J gene TRBJ1-2, with a weak D call TRBD1 (5 bases). Trimming pared 3 bases from V and 6 bases from J, leaving 20 bases between. CDR1 is DFQATT, CDR2 SNEGSKA, per germline (reference sequence). The CDR3 consists of 15 residues. The CDR3 coding sequence is TGCAGTGCTAGTAACCCAGCCGGGGCCCGCCATGGCTACACCTTC. Protein: CSASNPAGARHGYTF.

In this sample, this clonotype turned up a few times. The chain is built from TRBV6-2 or TRBV6-3 and TRBJ2-1, with D perhaps matching TRBD2 (6 bases). With 1 base removed from V and 3 bases from J, the gap between germline ends came to 10 bases. Germline V gene data show CDR1 as MNHEY and CDR2 as SVGEGT. The CDR3 loop spans 15 amino acids. CDR3 protein: CASSYLPGDYNEQFF. CDR3 nucleotides: TGTGCCAGCAGTTACTTACCGGGGGACTACAATGAGCAGTTCTTC.

With regard to this clonotype: The germline gene is not matched at one end of the junction; a read error may be the cause. V and J are TRBV4-1 and TRBJ2-7; the D gene is possibly TRBD2 (5 bases). The CDR3 is made up of 15 amino acids. CDR1 and CDR2 (germline): MGHRA, YSYEKL. The CDR3 DNA is TGCGCCAGCAGCCAAGGACTACCAGTCTCCTACGGGCAGTACTTC. This encodes CASSQGLPVSYGQYF.

Only a few counts were recorded for this clonotype. The chain combines TRBV20-1 with TRBJ2-1; 13 bases align to TRBD2. This CDR3 region has 15 residues. The J segment lost 7 bases and the V segment lost 5 bases, leaving 8 bases of the junction unmatched. Germline V gives CDR1 DFQATT, CDR2 SNEGSKA (reference sequence). As DNA, the CDR3 is TGCAGTGCTCCCGGACTAGCGGGAGCTTGGAATGAGCAGTTCTTC. This translates into CSAPGLAGAWNEQFF.

This clonotype was found a few times. The chain has TRBV5-1 and TRBJ2-7, with 15 bases that match TRBD2. Per germline, CDR1 SGHRS and CDR2 YFSETQ. J lost 4 bases, V lost 4 bases, and 6 bases had no gene match. The CDR3 is made up of 16 amino acids. CDR3 nucleotide sequence: TGCGCCAGCAGCATTGGACTAGCGGGAGGGCCATACGAGCAGTACTTC. Amino acids: CASSIGLAGGPYEQYF. The complete variable domain, with remaining parts taken from reference TRBV5-1 and TRBJ2-7, reads KAGVTQTPRYLIKTRGQQVTLSCSPISGHRSVSWYQQTPGQGLQFLFEYFSETQRNKGNFPGRFSGRQFSNSRSEMNVSTLELGDSALYLCASSIGLAGGPYEQYFGPGTRLTVT.

V is TRBV5-1 and J is TRBJ2-7, with D unclear. The CDR3 length is 15 residues. V dropped 3 bases and J dropped 5 bases, with 18 bases sitting between them. Germline-derived CDR1 and CDR2 are SGHRS and YFSETQ. The CDR3 DNA follows: TGCGCCAGCAGCTACCCGGGTAGCATGGTCCACGAGCAGTACTTC. The encoded protein is CASSYPGSMVHEQYF. The whole variable domain, remainder taken from reference TRBV5-1 and TRBJ2-7, is KAGVTQTPRYLIKTRGQQVTLSCSPISGHRSVSWYQQTPGQGLQFLFEYFSETQRNKGNFPGRFSGRQFSNSRSEMNVSTLELGDSALYLCASSYPGSMVHEQYFGPGTRLTVT.

J is TRBJ2-1 and V is TRBV12-3 or TRBV12-4, with 9 bases matching TRBD1. The ends lost 5 bases at V and 15 bases at J; junction bases unmatched: 14. CDR3 length equals 14 residues. As DNA, the CDR3 is TGTGCCAGCAGTCCCGGGACAGGGAGTCTAGTAGCGTTCTTC. Encoded protein: CASSPGTGSLVAFF.

This clonotype was seen a few times. The chain recombines TRBV12-3 or TRBV12-4 with TRBJ2-1; D call uncertain. This CDR3 comprises 14 residues. V was clipped by 5 bases and J by 8 bases, with 16 bases between them. This chain's CDR3 is CASSPDGLEHEQFF. The CDR3 region has the DNA TGTGCCAGCAGTCCGGACGGGTTGGAACATGAGCAGTTCTTC.

The chain is built from TRBV18 and TRBJ1-3, with D possibly matching TRBD1 (5 bases). The germline V gene has CDR1 KGHSH and CDR2 LQKENI. CDR3 length: 16 amino acids. The V gene lost 3 bases and the J gene lost 2 bases, with 14 bases spanning the gap. The CDR3 reads CASSPPGRGPGNTIYF. CDR3 in DNA: TGTGCCAGCTCACCCCCTGGACGGGGCCCTGGAAACACCATATATTTT.

This clonotype occurred a few times. CDR3 in amino acids: CASSVSSRGLNTGELFF. The CDR3 bases are TGTGCCAGCAGCGTTAGTAGCAGGGGCCTAAACACCGGGGAGCTGTTTTTT. This chain connects TRBV13 to TRBJ2-2; TRBD1 might be the D (6 bases). This CDR3 contains 17 residues. Germline loops: CDR1 PRHDT, CDR2 FYEKMQ (reference sequence). Trimming removed 5 bases at V and 2 bases at J, with 18 bases between. The full variable domain, rest sourced from reference TRBV13 and TRBJ2-2, is AAGVIQSPRHLIKEKRETATLKCYPIPRHDTVYWYQQGPGQDPQFLISFYEKMQSDKGSIPDRFSAQQFSDYHSELNMSSLELGDSALYFCASSVSSRGLNTGELFFGEGSRLTVL.